The 28 T cell receptor beta chains given below trace back to one sample, sequenced in a study of T cells in Graves' hyperthyroidism and ophthalmopathy. What was amplified from RNA transcripts were TCR beta CDR3 regions. Carried out on the TCR CDR3, a first-round RT-PCR used the HTBI primer set. TCRdb independently ran MiXCR on the multiplex PCR reads; one entry per CDR3 protein. The sample shows about half a million distinct CDR3 sequences, approximately 25% of them seen only once. Sample: blood. The receptors here all came from a woman aged 25-40 years with Graves' ophthalmopathy.

The chain links TRBV28 to TRBJ2-2; 9 bases map to TRBD1. CDR3 size: 16 residues. V lost 5 bases to trimming and J lost 7 bases; unmatched junction nucleotides: 11. Germline V lookup: CDR1 MDHEN, CDR2 SYDVKM. The CDR3 sequence is CASSILQGALVGELFF. The CDR3 bases are TGTGCCAGCAGTATTCTACAGGGGGCGCTTGTCGGGGAGCTGTTTTTT. The variable domain in full, completed from reference TRBV28 and TRBJ2-2, reads DVKVTQSSRYLVKRTGEKVFLECVQDMDHENMFWYRQDPGLGLRLIYFSYDVKMKEKGDIPEGYSVSREKKERFSLILESASTNQTSMYLCASSILQGALVGELFFGEGSRLTVL.

This clonotype was seen repeatedly, ten times or more. This rearrangement joins TRBV3-1 to TRBJ1-3; no definite D call. Between the trimmed V and J ends, which lost 2 bases and 0 bases, there was a span of 11 bases. Germline values: CDR1 LGHDT, CDR2 YNNKEL (reference sequence). The CDR3 is 16 residues long. The CDR3 reads CASSQTIGTSGNTIYF. The CDR3 nucleotides read TGTGCCAGCAGCCAAACGATTGGTACCTCTGGAAACACCATATATTTT.

The table lists this clonotype with many counts. The J gene is TRBJ2-5, the V gene TRBV4-1, with D uncertain. V shed 3 bases and J shed 5 bases, with 13 bases lying between them. The CDR3 has 14 amino acids. CDR1 is MGHRA, CDR2 YSYEKL, per germline. Written as DNA, the CDR3 is TGCGCCAGCAGCCAGGCTGACTGGGCCGAGACCCAGTACTTC. This encodes CASSQADWAETQYF.

This clonotype has a handful of counts. This chain uses TRBV12-3 or TRBV12-4 with TRBJ1-5, with D unclear. The length of the CDR3 is 14 residues. Deletions cut 6 bases from V and 7 bases from J, with 16 bases between. The CDR3 region is CASSPPLGGQPQHF. CDR3 nucleotide sequence: TGTGCCAGCAGCCCACCGCTGGGTGGACAGCCCCAGCATTTT.

This clonotype has at least ten counts. The chain carries TRBV7-9 and TRBJ1-6; D is perhaps TRBD1 (5 bases). There are 13 residues in the CDR3. Germline CDR1 SEHNR, CDR2 FQNEAQ (reference sequence). The ends were cut back, 7 bases at V and 4 bases at J, with 8 bases in the middle. The CDR3 nucleotides read TGTGCCAGCACCCAGGGTTATAATTCACCCCTCCACTTT. It is translated as CASTQGYNSPLHF.

The chain carries TRBV6-1 and TRBJ1-1; D is undetermined. The V gene's germline CDR1 is MNHNS and CDR2 SASEGT. This CDR3 contains 13 residues. Trimming removed 8 bases from V and 5 bases from J, with 15 bases in between. The CDR3 protein is CASSYEAKTEAFF. The DNA of the CDR3 is TGTGCCAGCTCATATGAGGCGAAAACTGAAGCTTTCTTT.

This chain connects TRBV12-3 or TRBV12-4 to TRBJ1-2, with 8 nucleotides matching TRBD1. This CDR3 is 15 amino acids long. With V trimmed by 6 bases and J by 5 bases, 11 bases remained unmatched. CDR3 nucleotides: TGTGCCAGCAGACGATCAGGACAGGGTGTTTATGGCTACACCTTC. Protein sequence: CASRRSGQGVYGYTF.

This rearrangement joins TRBV5-1 to TRBJ2-2; D gene unclear. The V end lost 2 bases, the J end lost 0 bases, and 14 bases lay between the germline ends. CDR1 is SGHRS and CDR2 is YFSETQ in the germline V gene. The CDR3 has 17 residues. The CDR3 DNA reads TGCGCCAGCAGCTTAACTACGACCCATGCGAACACCGGGGAGCTGTTTTTT. It is translated as CASSLTTTHANTGELFF.

This rearrangement joins TRBV7-2 to TRBJ2-7; perhaps TRBD1 as D (6 bases). Germline values: CDR1 SGHTA, CDR2 FQGNSA. The CDR3 consists of 14 residues. Trimming shortened V by 4 bases and J by 6 bases, and 16 bases separated the two germline ends. The CDR3 loop is CASSSDSWASEQYF. The CDR3 bases are TGTGCCAGCAGCTCGGACAGCTGGGCCTCCGAGCAGTACTTC.

In this sample, this clonotype turned up many times. The V gene is TRBV2, the J gene TRBJ2-7; no clear D gene. CDR3 length: 13 amino acids. Germline V gene lookup returns CDR1 SNHLY and CDR2 FYNNEI. The V end was cut by 6 bases, the J end by 2 bases, with 11 bases between. The CDR3 spells CASRPPKTYEQYF. DNA for the CDR3: TGTGCCAGCAGACCGCCGAAAACCTACGAGCAGTACTTC.

This clonotype was found many times. The J gene is TRBJ1-1, the V gene TRBV28; TRBD1 matches at 7 bases. The ends lost 11 bases at V and 2 bases at J; junction bases unmatched: 17. The CDR3 covers 16 residues. Germline CDR1 and CDR2: MDHEN and SYDVKM. The CDR3 sequence: CAADTTGNPDNTEAFF. For the CDR3, the DNA is TGTGCCGCAGATACGACAGGGAATCCAGATAACACTGAAGCTTTCTTT.

This clonotype was recorded at least ten times. The gene calls are TRBV28 and TRBJ2-7, with TRBD1 matching over 7 bases. V lost 3 bases to trimming and J lost 4 bases; unmatched junction nucleotides: 15. The CDR3 has 17 amino acids. Germline loops: CDR1 MDHEN, CDR2 SYDVKM. The CDR3 DNA reads as TGTGCCAGCAGTTTCCAGAGCCACAGGGGTTCCCAATACGAGCAGTACTTC. It specifies CASSFQSHRGSQYEQYF.

The sample holds many counts of this clonotype. The V and J genes are TRBV12-3 or TRBV12-4 and TRBJ1-5; tentative D call: TRBD1 (5 bases). The germline V and J ends were trimmed by 1 base and 7 bases, with 17 bases remaining between them. The CDR3 runs 16 residues. The CDR3 nucleotides are TGTGCCAGCAGTTTAGTAGCCACTGGGGGATTGCAGCCCCAGCATTTT. Amino acids: CASSLVATGGLQPQHF.

The CDR3 coding sequence is TGCAGTGCTAGAAACCTCGGAGTCATCGCGGAGACCCAGTACTTC. This codes for CSARNLGVIAETQYF. The chain carries TRBV20-1 and TRBJ2-5; D not certain. CDR3 length: 15 amino acids. Trimming took 2 bases from V and 5 from J, leaving 18 bases between them. Germline-derived CDR1 and CDR2 are DFQATT and SNEGSKA (reference sequence).

This chain links TRBV20-1 with TRBJ1-5, with 7 bases matching TRBD1. The CDR3 consists of 16 residues. Trimming removed 1 base from V and 5 bases from J; junction bases left unmatched: 11. The germline gives CDR1 DFQATT, CDR2 SNEGSKA (reference sequence). The CDR3 nucleotides are TGCAGTGCTAGAGTGCGGACAGGCCCCCTGGATCAGCCCCAGCATTTT. Protein sequence: CSARVRTGPLDQPQHF.

This rearrangement joins TRBV12-3 or TRBV12-4 to TRBJ2-5; D may be TRBD1 (6 bases). The CDR3 length is 16 residues. The V gene lost 6 bases and the J gene lost 4 bases, with 21 bases spanning the gap. DNA for the CDR3: TGTGCCAGCAGCCTTGGCCTGATGGGGGCTGGAGAGACCCAGTACTTC. Its translation is CASSLGLMGAGETQYF.

This clonotype appeared many times. This rearrangement joins TRBV4-1 to TRBJ1-1; D not certain. Germline assignment: CDR1 MGHRA and CDR2 YSYEKL. Trimming cost V 2 bases and J 1 base, with 8 bases left between them. This CDR3 contains 14 residues. The CDR3 loop is CASSQSPSNTEAFF. CDR3 DNA: TGCGCCAGCAGCCAAAGCCCTTCGAACACTGAAGCTTTCTTT.

This chain connects TRBV29-1 to TRBJ1-1, with D tentatively TRBD1 (5 bases). The CDR3 extends over 13 amino acids. The ends were cut back, 5 bases at V and 5 bases at J, with 15 bases in the middle. CDR1 is SQVTM, CDR2 ANQGSEA, per germline. DNA for the CDR3: TGCAGCGTTAGCTCAGGGATCTTGACTGAAGCTTTCTTT. This gives the protein CSVSSGILTEAFF.

This clonotype was observed many times. The chain employs TRBV30 and TRBJ1-2, with D hard to call. This CDR3 has 13 residues. Germline V CDR1 and CDR2: GTSNPN, SVGIG (reference sequence). Trimming shortened V by 4 bases and J by 8 bases, and 17 bases separated the two germline ends. In nucleotides, the CDR3 is TGTGCCTGGACCCTTGCCCAGGTGGAGGGCTACACCTTC. Its protein product is CAWTLAQVEGYTF.

This clonotype was seen repeatedly, ten times or more. The chain combines TRBV6-1 with TRBJ1-3; 7 nucleotides align to TRBD1. J was trimmed by 6 bases and V by 5 bases; bases with no gene match: 10. Germline V CDR1 and CDR2: MNHNS, SASEGT. The CDR3 has 15 amino acids. Here the CDR3 reads CASSQSRGKPNTIYF. CDR3 nucleotides: TGTGCCAGCAGTCAAAGCAGGGGGAAGCCAAACACCATATATTTT.

The chain combines TRBV27 with TRBJ2-7; possibly TRBD2 for D (6 bases). V was cut by 1 base and J by 5 bases, with 9 bases left in between. Germline lookup yields CDR1 MNHEY and CDR2 SMNVEV (reference sequence). The CDR3 consists of 13 residues. The CDR3 DNA is TGTGCCAGCAGTTTATGGCGGGGTGACGAGCAGTACTTC. Translation: CASSLWRGDEQYF.

This clonotype was recorded many times. The chain couples TRBV7-9 to TRBJ1-2, with D possibly matching TRBD1 (5 bases). This CDR3 comprises 14 residues. Germline-derived CDR1 and CDR2 are SEHNR and FQNEAQ (reference sequence). Trimming stripped 0 bases from V and 1 base from J, with 6 bases between. The CDR3 coding sequence is TGTGCCAGCAGCTTAGCGACAGTTAACTATGGCTACACCTTC. Translated, it gives CASSLATVNYGYTF.

V is TRBV20-1 and J is TRBJ2-7, with D tentatively TRBD1 (5 bases). V was clipped by 7 bases and J by 5 bases, with 15 bases between them. CDR3 length equals 12 residues. The germline V gene encodes CDR1 DFQATT and CDR2 SNEGSKA (reference sequence). CDR3 DNA sequence: TGCAGTGGCAGACGGCAGGGTGACGAGCAGTACTTC. Its protein product is CSGRRQGDEQYF.

The chain is built from TRBV18 and TRBJ2-7; 7 bases match TRBD1. V shed 1 base, J shed 6 bases, and the junction held 9 bases outside the gene matches. There are 15 residues in the CDR3. Germline CDR1 KGHSH, CDR2 LQKENI. CDR3 sequence: CASSPQGALRFEQYF. The CDR3 nucleotides read TGTGCCAGCTCACCACAGGGGGCGCTTAGGTTCGAGCAGTACTTC.

This clonotype was picked up many times. The V gene is TRBV20-1, the J gene TRBJ2-7; D possibly corresponds to TRBD2 (6 bases). V shed 6 bases and J shed 4 bases, with 19 bases lying between them. The CDR3 covers 14 residues. The V gene's germline CDR1 is DFQATT and CDR2 SNEGSKA (reference sequence). This chain's CDR3 is CSATPWRGRYEQYF. The CDR3 nucleotides are TGCAGTGCCACCCCTTGGCGGGGTAGGTACGAGCAGTACTTC.

V is TRBV27 and J is TRBJ2-7; D is unclear. Trimming cost V 2 bases and J 7 bases, with 15 bases left between them. This CDR3 comprises 14 residues. Germline V gives CDR1 MNHEY, CDR2 SMNVEV (reference sequence). The CDR3 spells CASSLVPTSAEQYF. In DNA form, the CDR3 reads TGTGCCAGCAGTTTAGTCCCCACTTCAGCGGAGCAGTACTTC.

This clonotype has at least ten counts. The chain uses TRBV7-9 and TRBJ2-7; 9 bases fit TRBD2. CDR3 length: 15 residues. The germline CDR1 and CDR2 sequences are SEHNR and FQNEAQ (reference sequence). V dropped 4 bases and J dropped 6; count of bases not matched to a gene: 10. The CDR3 protein is CASSSTSGFSIEQYF. DNA for the CDR3: TGTGCCAGCAGCTCAACTAGCGGGTTTTCGATCGAGCAGTACTTC.

The table lists this clonotype with many counts. The V and J genes are TRBV4-1 and TRBJ2-7; D is possibly TRBD1 or TRBD2 (6 bases each). Per germline, CDR1 MGHRA and CDR2 YSYEKL. V was cut by 0 bases and J by 6 bases, with 9 bases left in between. This CDR3 spans 13 amino acids. CDR3 sequence reads: CASSQEGGLEQYF. The CDR3 DNA reads TGCGCCAGCAGCCAAGAGGGGGGCCTCGAGCAGTACTTC.